This is a list of T cell receptor beta chains from one sample in a study of cytomegalovirus exposure and HLA in healthy donors. Only in-frame clones appear in the TCRdb table, and some are missing; sequencing was by immunoSEQ multiplex PCR. The sample has under 100,000 clones; roughly 80% are singletons. The sequencing input was PBMCs. These receptor sequences come from a young woman in good health and CMV-seropositive. CDR3s include the opening cysteine and the closing phenylalanine or tryptophan. Fields, in order: CDR3 DNA, CDR3 protein, CDR3 length, V gene, D gene, clone size, J gene. The D gene is left open where the match is weak. Clone size appears in some rows only: once, few, many, or a class for an expanded clone.

CDR3 DNA: TGTGCCAGCAGTTCCCCGGGACAGGGTTCCTACGAGCAGTACTTC; CDR3 protein: CASSSPGQGSYEQYF; CDR3 length: 15; V gene: TRBV27; D gene: TRBD1; clone size: once; J gene: TRBJ2-7
CDR3 DNA: TGTGCCAGCTCTCGAGCGGAGACCCCACACGAGCAGTACTTC; CDR3 protein: CASSRAETPHEQYF; CDR3 length: 14; V gene: TRBV6-5; D gene: -; clone size: once; J gene: TRBJ2-7
CDR3 DNA: TGTGCCAGCCGGGACAGGCGCCGGGATACGCAGTATTTT; CDR3 protein: CASRDRRRDTQYF; CDR3 length: 13; V gene: TRBV6-6; D gene: TRBD1; clone size: -; J gene: TRBJ2-3
CDR3 DNA: TGTGCCAGCAGAAAAACAGGGGGCAGGGAAAAACTGTTTTTT; CDR3 protein: CASRKTGGREKLFF; CDR3 length: 14; V gene: TRBV27; D gene: TRBD1; clone size: -; J gene: TRBJ1-4
CDR3 DNA: TGTGCCAGTAGTATCCGACAGGCTGGCTCCTACGAGCAGTACTTC; CDR3 protein: CASSIRQAGSYEQYF; CDR3 length: 15; V gene: TRBV19; D gene: -; clone size: -; J gene: TRBJ2-7
CDR3 DNA: TGCGCCAGCAGCTCAGCTGACAGCGGGAATTCACCCCTCCACTTT; CDR3 protein: CASSSADSGNSPLHF; CDR3 length: 15; V gene: TRBV5-1; D gene: -; clone size: few; J gene: TRBJ1-6
CDR3 DNA: TGTGCCAGCAGCCAAGTCAGGGAAGAGACCCAGTACTTC; CDR3 protein: CASSQVREETQYF; CDR3 length: 13; V gene: TRBV4-2; D gene: -; clone size: once; J gene: TRBJ2-5
CDR3 DNA: TGTGCCAGCTCACCAGGGGAGGAAAAACTGTTTTTT; CDR3 protein: CASSPGEEKLFF; CDR3 length: 12; V gene: TRBV18; D gene: -; clone size: -; J gene: TRBJ1-4
CDR3 DNA: TGTGCCAGCAGCCTATCTAGCGCTCGACAAGAGACCCAGTACTTC; CDR3 protein: CASSLSSARQETQYF; CDR3 length: 15; V gene: TRBV7-7; D gene: -; clone size: few; J gene: TRBJ2-5
CDR3 DNA: TGTGCCAGCAGCGTACAGGGGGCGAGTGGAAACACCATATATTTT; CDR3 protein: CASSVQGASGNTIYF; CDR3 length: 15; V gene: TRBV9; D gene: TRBD1; clone size: -; J gene: TRBJ1-3
CDR3 DNA: TGCGCCAGCAGTGAATCGGGACAGGGGACCTACGAGCAGTACTTC; CDR3 protein: CASSESGQGTYEQYF; CDR3 length: 15; V gene: TRBV10-2; D gene: TRBD1; clone size: -; J gene: TRBJ2-7
CDR3 DNA: TGCGCCAGCAGCCCCGGGACAGGGATCGGGGAGCTGTTTTTT; CDR3 protein: CASSPGTGIGELFF; CDR3 length: 14; V gene: TRBV5-1; D gene: TRBD1; clone size: -; J gene: TRBJ2-2
CDR3 DNA: TGCAGCGCCCCGGGGGGTAGCACAGATACGCAGTATTTT; CDR3 protein: CSAPGGSTDTQYF; CDR3 length: 13; V gene: TRBV29-1; D gene: TRBD2; clone size: few; J gene: TRBJ2-3
CDR3 DNA: TGTGCCATCAGTGAAGAGGGTGGACAGGGCATCAGGCGTACGGAGACCCAGTACTTC; CDR3 protein: CAISEEGGQGIRRTETQYF; CDR3 length: 19; V gene: TRBV10-3; D gene: TRBD1; clone size: -; J gene: TRBJ2-5
CDR3 DNA: TGTGCCAGCAGTGAGACAGCGGGGGGCCCCTACGAGCAGTACTTC; CDR3 protein: CASSETAGGPYEQYF; CDR3 length: 15; V gene: TRBV2; D gene: TRBD2; clone size: -; J gene: TRBJ2-7
CDR3 DNA: TGTGCCAGCAGTGACAGGGGGCCAGAGACCCAGTACTTC; CDR3 protein: CASSDRGPETQYF; CDR3 length: 13; V gene: TRBV28; D gene: TRBD1; clone size: -; J gene: TRBJ2-5
CDR3 DNA: TGTGCCAGCAGCCAAAATTCTAGGGAGACCCAGTACTTC; CDR3 protein: CASSQNSRETQYF; CDR3 length: 13; V gene: TRBV11-3; D gene: -; clone size: -; J gene: TRBJ2-5
CDR3 DNA: TGTGCCACCCAGACAGGGGGTAACACCGGGGAGCTGTTTTTT; CDR3 protein: CATQTGGNTGELFF; CDR3 length: 14; V gene: TRBV6-1; D gene: TRBD1; clone size: -; J gene: TRBJ2-2
CDR3 DNA: TGTGCCACCAGCGGGCCGACAGGGGGAACCTACGAGCAGTACTTC; CDR3 protein: CATSGPTGGTYEQYF; CDR3 length: 15; V gene: TRBV15; D gene: TRBD1; clone size: -; J gene: TRBJ2-7
CDR3 DNA: TGTGCCAGCAGCGACCCAGCCCAGGGATACCTAAATGAAAAACTGTTTTTT; CDR3 protein: CASSDPAQGYLNEKLFF; CDR3 length: 17; V gene: TRBV9; D gene: -; clone size: -; J gene: TRBJ1-4
CDR3 DNA: TGTGCCAGCAGTTTATGGGACATCAATTCACCCCTCCACTTT; CDR3 protein: CASSLWDINSPLHF; CDR3 length: 14; V gene: TRBV27; D gene: -; clone size: -; J gene: TRBJ1-6
CDR3 DNA: TGTGCCAGCAGCCCTCAGGGAACGCAGACCCAGTACTTC; CDR3 protein: CASSPQGTQTQYF; CDR3 length: 13; V gene: TRBV2; D gene: -; clone size: -; J gene: TRBJ2-5
CDR3 DNA: TGTGCCAGGAAACCCGGGACAGGGAATTTTAGGGGCTACACCTTC; CDR3 protein: CARKPGTGNFRGYTF; CDR3 length: 15; V gene: TRBV27; D gene: TRBD1; clone size: once; J gene: TRBJ1-2
CDR3 DNA: TGTGCCAGCAGCGAGCTAGGGGGAAGGGAGACCCAGTACTTC; CDR3 protein: CASSELGGRETQYF; CDR3 length: 14; V gene: TRBV7-2; D gene: -; clone size: -; J gene: TRBJ2-5
CDR3 DNA: TGTGCCAGCAGCAATCCGGTCCCCTACGAGCAGTACTTC; CDR3 protein: CASSNPVPYEQYF; CDR3 length: 13; V gene: TRBV6-5; D gene: -; clone size: -; J gene: TRBJ2-7
CDR3 DNA: TGTGCCAGCAGGAAAGAGAATAGCAATCAGCCCCAGCATTTT; CDR3 protein: CASRKENSNQPQHF; CDR3 length: 14; V gene: TRBV28; D gene: -; clone size: -; J gene: TRBJ1-5
CDR3 DNA: TGTGCCAGCAGTTACTCGAATGGGGGGTACCAAGAGACCCAGTACTTC; CDR3 protein: CASSYSNGGYQETQYF; CDR3 length: 16; V gene: TRBV6-6; D gene: -; clone size: once; J gene: TRBJ2-5
CDR3 DNA: TGTGCCAGCCGAGGAAGGGGACAAGAGACCCAGTACTTC; CDR3 protein: CASRGRGQETQYF; CDR3 length: 13; V gene: TRBV7-8; D gene: -; clone size: -; J gene: TRBJ2-5
CDR3 DNA: TGTGCCAGCAGCCCCAGTACTGAGGGTAACACTGAAGCTTTCTTT; CDR3 protein: CASSPSTEGNTEAFF; CDR3 length: 15; V gene: TRBV6-1; D gene: -; clone size: -; J gene: TRBJ1-1
CDR3 DNA: TGTGCCAGCAGCTTGTGGGACAGGGGAAATTCACCCCTCCACTTT; CDR3 protein: CASSLWDRGNSPLHF; CDR3 length: 15; V gene: TRBV5-8; D gene: TRBD1; clone size: -; J gene: TRBJ1-6
CDR3 DNA: TGTGCCAGTAGTGTCCAAGACAGTTATAGCAATCAGCCCCAGCATTTT; CDR3 protein: CASSVQDSYSNQPQHF; CDR3 length: 16; V gene: TRBV19; D gene: -; clone size: once; J gene: TRBJ1-5
CDR3 DNA: TGTGCCAGCAGTGAATCGGGGGACAGGGAGGGGAATGAGCAGTTCTTC; CDR3 protein: CASSESGDREGNEQFF; CDR3 length: 16; V gene: TRBV25-1; D gene: TRBD1; clone size: -; J gene: TRBJ2-1
CDR3 DNA: TGTGCCAGCAGCGTGACTCAGGGGGCCGGGGAGACCCAGTACTTC; CDR3 protein: CASSVTQGAGETQYF; CDR3 length: 15; V gene: TRBV7-9; D gene: TRBD1; clone size: -; J gene: TRBJ2-5
CDR3 DNA: TGTGCCAGCAGTACCAACCTCAGGGGGCAACGGGGCTACACCTTC; CDR3 protein: CASSTNLRGQRGYTF; CDR3 length: 15; V gene: TRBV28; D gene: TRBD1; clone size: -; J gene: TRBJ1-2
CDR3 DNA: TGTGCCAGCAGCGCGTTGACGGGCTACGAGCAGTACTTC; CDR3 protein: CASSALTGYEQYF; CDR3 length: 13; V gene: TRBV7-3; D gene: -; clone size: few; J gene: TRBJ2-7
CDR3 DNA: TGCGCCAGCAGCCTTAGCGGGGGGACTAACAATGAGCAGTTCTTC; CDR3 protein: CASSLSGGTNNEQFF; CDR3 length: 15; V gene: TRBV5-1; D gene: TRBD2; clone size: -; J gene: TRBJ2-1
CDR3 DNA: TGTGCCAGCAGTCAGTATTACGAGCAGTACTTC; CDR3 protein: CASSQYYEQYF; CDR3 length: 11; V gene: TRBV28; D gene: -; clone size: once; J gene: TRBJ2-7
CDR3 DNA: TGTGCCAGCTCACCAAGAACAGGAGCAGAAGAGACCCAGTACTTC; CDR3 protein: CASSPRTGAEETQYF; CDR3 length: 15; V gene: TRBV18; D gene: -; clone size: many; J gene: TRBJ2-5
CDR3 DNA: TGTGCCAGCAGCTTGGGATTGTGGGGGGAAGAGACCCAGTACTTC; CDR3 protein: CASSLGLWGEETQYF; CDR3 length: 15; V gene: TRBV5-6; D gene: -; clone size: -; J gene: TRBJ2-5
CDR3 DNA: TGTGCCAGCAGCGTAGGGCCCGGGGAGCTGTTTTTT; CDR3 protein: CASSVGPGELFF; CDR3 length: 12; V gene: TRBV9; D gene: -; clone size: -; J gene: TRBJ2-2
CDR3 DNA: TGCGCCAGCAGCTTGGAGGGGGCCGGGTTGAATTCACCCCTCCACTTT; CDR3 protein: CASSLEGAGLNSPLHF; CDR3 length: 16; V gene: TRBV5-1; D gene: TRBD1; clone size: -; J gene: TRBJ1-6
CDR3 DNA: TGTGCCAGCAGCTCCGGGACAGGGACAAACTATGGCTACACCTTC; CDR3 protein: CASSSGTGTNYGYTF; CDR3 length: 15; V gene: TRBV11-2; D gene: TRBD1; clone size: -; J gene: TRBJ1-2
CDR3 DNA: TGTGCCAGCAGCCAGAGGGGACAGGGGCCTTTCGGCAATCAGCCCCAGCATTTT; CDR3 protein: CASSQRGQGPFGNQPQHF; CDR3 length: 18; V gene: TRBV4-2; D gene: TRBD1; clone size: -; J gene: TRBJ1-5
CDR3 DNA: TGTGCCAGCAGCTTGGGGGGGGGAGAGACCCAGTACTTC; CDR3 protein: CASSLGGGETQYF; CDR3 length: 13; V gene: TRBV5-6; D gene: TRBD2; clone size: -; J gene: TRBJ2-5
CDR3 DNA: TGTGCCAGTAGTATTTCAGACAGCCGACCTTATGGCTACACCTTC; CDR3 protein: CASSISDSRPYGYTF; CDR3 length: 15; V gene: TRBV19; D gene: -; clone size: -; J gene: TRBJ1-2
CDR3 DNA: TGTGCCAGCAGTTTGGGGGGACCTTTTTATGGCTACACCTTC; CDR3 protein: CASSLGGPFYGYTF; CDR3 length: 14; V gene: TRBV28; D gene: -; clone size: -; J gene: TRBJ1-2
CDR3 DNA: TGTGCCAGCAGCCAAGAGCTAGCGGGGGGCTATGAGCAGTTCTTC; CDR3 protein: CASSQELAGGYEQFF; CDR3 length: 15; V gene: TRBV4-2; D gene: TRBD2; clone size: -; J gene: TRBJ2-1
CDR3 DNA: TGTGCCACCAGCAGCTACTCCTACGAGCAGTACTTC; CDR3 protein: CATSSYSYEQYF; CDR3 length: 12; V gene: TRBV15; D gene: -; clone size: -; J gene: TRBJ2-7
CDR3 DNA: TGTGCCAGCAGTGCGTGGGGGACAGGGGATGGCTACACCTTC; CDR3 protein: CASSAWGTGDGYTF; CDR3 length: 14; V gene: TRBV27; D gene: TRBD1; clone size: few; J gene: TRBJ1-2
CDR3 DNA: TGCGCCAGTAAAGTAGGGGGGGCTACGACGGCAACGCAGTATTTT; CDR3 protein: CASKVGGATTATQYF; CDR3 length: 15; V gene: TRBV5-1; D gene: -; clone size: once; J gene: TRBJ2-3
CDR3 DNA: TGCAGCGGATCGGGATTTAGCACAGATACGCAGTATTTT; CDR3 protein: CSGSGFSTDTQYF; CDR3 length: 13; V gene: TRBV29-1; D gene: -; clone size: -; J gene: TRBJ2-3
CDR3 DNA: TGTGCCAGTAGTATAGGAGTAAGGGGCACTGAAGCTTTCTTT; CDR3 protein: CASSIGVRGTEAFF; CDR3 length: 14; V gene: TRBV19; D gene: -; clone size: few; J gene: TRBJ1-1
CDR3 DNA: TGTGCCAGCAGCTTCCCGGGACAGGGTATTGACAATGAGCAGTTCTTC; CDR3 protein: CASSFPGQGIDNEQFF; CDR3 length: 16; V gene: TRBV7-8; D gene: TRBD1; clone size: -; J gene: TRBJ2-1
CDR3 DNA: TGTGCCAGCAGTGAATTCACAGGGTCCCGGAGCAACACCATATATTTT; CDR3 protein: CASSEFTGSRSNTIYF; CDR3 length: 16; V gene: TRBV6-1; D gene: -; clone size: -; J gene: TRBJ1-3
CDR3 DNA: TGTGCCAGCAGTTACTCGGGCAACTATGGCTACACCTTC; CDR3 protein: CASSYSGNYGYTF; CDR3 length: 13; V gene: TRBV6-5; D gene: -; clone size: -; J gene: TRBJ1-2
CDR3 DNA: TGTGCCAGCACCCACAGGGGGGGACTTTATAGCAATCAGCCCCAGCATTTT; CDR3 protein: CASTHRGGLYSNQPQHF; CDR3 length: 17; V gene: TRBV7-3; D gene: TRBD1; clone size: -; J gene: TRBJ1-5
CDR3 DNA: TGTGCCAGCAGTTACGCCGGGGGGGAGACCCAGTACTTC; CDR3 protein: CASSYAGGETQYF; CDR3 length: 13; V gene: TRBV6-5; D gene: TRBD2; clone size: few; J gene: TRBJ2-5